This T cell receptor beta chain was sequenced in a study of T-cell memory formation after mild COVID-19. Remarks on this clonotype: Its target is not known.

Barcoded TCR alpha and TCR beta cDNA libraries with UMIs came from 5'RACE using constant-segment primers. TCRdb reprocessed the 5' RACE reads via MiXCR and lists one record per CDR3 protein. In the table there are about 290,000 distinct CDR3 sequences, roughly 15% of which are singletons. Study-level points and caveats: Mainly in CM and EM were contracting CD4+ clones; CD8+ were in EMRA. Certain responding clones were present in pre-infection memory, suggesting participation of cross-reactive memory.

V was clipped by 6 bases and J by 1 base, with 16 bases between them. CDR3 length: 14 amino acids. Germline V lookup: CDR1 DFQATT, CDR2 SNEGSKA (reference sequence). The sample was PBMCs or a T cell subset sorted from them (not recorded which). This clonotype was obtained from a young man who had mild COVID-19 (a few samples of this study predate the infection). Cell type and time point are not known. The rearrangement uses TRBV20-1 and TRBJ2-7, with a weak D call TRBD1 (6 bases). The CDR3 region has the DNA TGCAGTGCCAAGGACGGCAGGGGATCCTACGAGCAGTACTTC. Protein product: CSAKDGRGSYEQYF.